This T cell receptor beta chain was recorded in a study of T cell repertoires in cytomegalovirus infection. Study at large: TCR beta signatures that were public indicated CMV infection and matching HLA type.

This clonotype was seen only a few times. Its antigen is still unknown. Study findings and constraints: Frequencies of public TCR beta families were cumulated, and this identified carriers of CMV plus the relevant HLA. Ex vivo, HLA-C-restricted CMV-specific TCR beta clonotypes prevailed over the rest of the response.

MiXCR, run by TCRdb on the reads, gives a single entry per CDR3 protein. Of fewer than 1,000,000 distinct CDR3 sequences in the sample, roughly a third were seen once. The CDR3 runs to 16 residues. Looked up from germline, CDR1 is KGHSH and CDR2 is LQKENI. V was pared by 0 bases and J by 4 bases, with 15 bases between. Sequences were derived from cultured CD8+ T cells from PBMCs, sampled from culture after CMV antigen stimulation. The gene calls are TRBV18 and TRBJ1-2, with a possible D match to TRBD1 (6 bases). The origin of this receptor is a human donor in good health (CMV status not recorded). Some clones in this sample may be carry-over from other donors' samples. CDR3 sequence: CASSPPGGRSSYGYTF. CDR3 DNA sequence: TGTGCCAGCTCACCACCGGGGGGGCGCAGTTCCTATGGCTACACCTTC.